This entry concerns a single T cell receptor (beta chain). Its target is unknown. In the naive CD8 group, cells lacked CD45RO and were positively selected for CCR7, so terminally differentiated effector memory CD45RA+ cells were left out. The donors were adults (healthy and HIV-negative) with no recent acute infections or vaccinations. These data are taken from a study of shared clonotypes between healthy human individuals. As for the study in general: Three CD4 naive, three CD4 memory, two CD8 naive and one CD8 memory plate were used per donor.

Trimming pared 6 bases from V and 6 bases from J, leaving 15 bases between. Germline CDR1 reads SGHVS; CDR2 reads FNYEAQ. The CDR3 totals 13 residues. Study-wide results and limits: Generation probabilities were higher for clonotypes shared across all four sorted-subset donors than for unshared ones.

Assay used: immunoSEQ multiplex PCR; TCRdb lists only in-frame clones, some missing. The sample shows nearly 2 million clones, over 85% of them seen only once. This clonotype was obtained from a young man in good health. J is TRBJ2-7 and V is TRBV7-6; D assignment may be TRBD1 or TRBD2 (5 bases each). Sequencing was done on a sample of naive CD8+ T cells sorted from blood. CDR3 amino acids: CASSAGDGSEQYF. CDR3 nucleotides: TGTGCCAGCAGTGCCGGGGACGGCTCCGAGCAGTACTTC.